Each of the 3 T cell receptor beta chains below was sequenced from the same sample in a study of brain T cells in children with intractable seizures. The assay was immunoSEQ multiplex PCR, and TCRdb's table has in-frame clones only and misses some. The sample has a few hundred thousand clones; nearly 95% are singletons. Time point specified: blood from clinic visit 5 months post-surgery; TSC patient then seizure free. Sample: peripheral blood, taken less than 6 months after surgery. The source is a boy less than two years old with tuberous sclerosis and intractable seizures.

The V gene is TRBV3-1 (or the pseudogene TRBV3-2), the J gene TRBJ2-5; D gene uncertain. V was clipped by 5 bases and J by 5 bases, with 9 bases between them. This CDR3 is built from 12 residues. The germline CDR1 and CDR2 sequences are LGHDT and YNNKEL (reference sequence). The CDR3 DNA follows: TGTGCCAGCAGCTTTGCAGTTGAGACCCAGTACTTC. It yields the protein CASSFAVETQYF.

The chain has TRBV18 and TRBJ2-7, with TRBD2 matching 10 bases. The CDR3 totals 15 residues. Germline loops: CDR1 KGHSH, CDR2 LQKENI. J was trimmed by 3 bases and V by 0 bases; bases with no gene match: 2. CDR3 loop: CASSPPLAGDYEQYF. The CDR3 DNA sequence: TGTGCCAGCTCACCACCGCTAGCGGGGGACTACGAGCAGTACTTC.

This clone appeared once. The chain is built from TRBV27 and TRBJ1-5; D is unclear. From germline, CDR1 is MNHEY and CDR2 SMNVEV (reference sequence). V was clipped by 5 bases and J by 2 bases, with 13 bases between them. CDR3 size: 15 residues. Here the CDR3 reads CASSEAAWGNQPQHF. In DNA, the CDR3 is TGTGCCAGCAGTGAGGCTGCGTGGGGCAATCAGCCCCAGCATTTT.